Listed below are T cell receptor beta chains from one sample, sequenced in a study of CD8+ T cells in alopecia areata. Sequencing was performed with immunoSEQ multiplex PCR; in TCRdb, only in-frame clones are kept and a portion is missing. The repertoire consists of 150,000 to 200,000 clones, with over 50% occurring once and the leading ten covering under 15%. The sequencing used CD4+ T cells sorted from blood, collected at week 0. The source of these receptors is a human donor with alopecia areata. Each CDR3 is given with its conserved first and last residue. A D gene is named only where the DNA matches it firmly. Only part of the rows carry a size: once, few, many, or a class if the clone is expanded.

size: .; D: .; J: TRBJ1-4; V: TRBV6-1; CDR3: CASSADRRNEKLFF; DNA: TGTGCCAGCAGTGCCGACAGACGGAATGAAAAACTGTTTTTT
size: .; D: .; J: TRBJ2-3; V: TRBV7-9; CDR3: CASSYTKNPQADTQYF; DNA: TGTGCCAGCAGCTACACTAAAAACCCCCAAGCAGATACGCAGTATTTT
size: few; D: .; J: TRBJ1-5; V: TRBV4-1; CDR3: CASSQVNQPQHF; DNA: TGCGCCAGCAGCCAAGTCAATCAGCCCCAGCATTTT
size: few; D: .; J: TRBJ2-5; V: TRBV11-3; CDR3: CASSLLAAQETQYF; DNA: TGTGCCAGCAGCTTACTGGCGGCTCAAGAGACCCAGTACTTC
size: .; D: .; J: TRBJ1-5; V: TRBV5-7; CDR3: CASSSSLVGPQHF; DNA: TGTGCCAGCAGCTCCAGTTTAGTAGGGCCCCAGCATTTT
size: .; D: .; J: TRBJ2-6; V: TRBV29-1; CDR3: CSVSGYKNSGANVLTF; DNA: TGCAGCGTGTCAGGGTATAAAAACTCTGGGGCCAACGTCCTGACTTTC
size: .; D: TRBD1; J: TRBJ1-5; V: TRBV30; CDR3: CAWGKDRNQPQHF; DNA: TGTGCCTGGGGGAAGGACAGGAATCAGCCCCAGCATTTT
size: .; D: .; J: TRBJ2-7; V: TRBV5-1; CDR3: CASSYGGAIGEQYF; DNA: TGCGCCAGCAGCTATGGGGGGGCCATAGGGGAGCAGTACTTC
size: .; D: .; J: TRBJ1-5; V: TRBV5-1; CDR3: CASRPGTDQPQHF; DNA: TGCGCCAGCAGACCAGGGACTGATCAGCCCCAGCATTTT
size: .; D: TRBD2; J: TRBJ2-3; V: TRBV29-1; CDR3: CSVDGELAGSTDTQYF; DNA: TGCAGCGTTGACGGCGAACTAGCGGGGAGCACAGATACGCAGTATTTT
size: .; D: .; J: TRBJ1-1; V: TRBV30; CDR3: CAWSVLGATMNTEAFF; DNA: TGTGCCTGGAGTGTACTTGGGGCCACAATGAACACTGAAGCTTTCTTT
size: once; D: TRBD1; J: TRBJ2-7; V: TRBV5-1; CDR3: CASSLTGLDEQYF; DNA: TGCGCCAGCAGCCTGACAGGGTTGGACGAGCAGTACTTC
size: .; D: .; J: TRBJ2-2; V: TRBV29-1; CDR3: CSVEWARNTGELFF; DNA: TGCAGCGTTGAGTGGGCGAGAAACACCGGGGAGCTGTTTTTT
size: .; D: .; J: TRBJ1-3; V: TRBV11-2; CDR3: CASSFRGYSGNTIYF; DNA: TGTGCCAGCAGCTTTCGGGGTTACTCTGGAAACACCATATATTTT
size: .; D: .; J: TRBJ1-6; V: TRBV27; CDR3: CASSLGGTGINSPLHF; DNA: TGTGCCAGCAGTTTAGGGGGGACGGGTATCAATTCACCCCTCCACTTT
size: .; D: .; J: TRBJ1-5; V: TRBV30; CDR3: CAWSGGPGQPQHF; DNA: TGTGCCTGGAGTGGTGGTCCAGGTCAGCCCCAGCATTTT